These 14 T cell receptor beta chains were sequenced from one sample in a study of molecular identifiers for immune sequencing clone quantification. One entry per CDR3 protein results from TCRdb running MiXCR on the PCR reads. Seen here are about 100,000 distinct CDR3 sequences, roughly 38% observed once, and the top ten hold 4% to 5%. Specimen: naive CD8+ T cells from blood, with Jurkat cell RNA spiked in. Noted subset: FACS-sorted CD8+CD4-CCR7+CD45RA+ naive T cells. The receptor set was obtained from a human donor in good health. Some libraries in this study had Jurkat cell RNA spiked in.

DNA for the CDR3: TGTGCCATCAGTGACCTACCCGGACTAGCGTTGGGGGATGAGCAGTTCTTC. Translating gives CAISDLPGLALGDEQFF. V usage is TRBV10-3 and J usage is TRBJ2-1, with 9 positions matching TRBD2. This CDR3 contains 17 residues. Germline assignment: CDR1 ENHRY and CDR2 SYGVKD. Germline trimming cut 3 bases from V and 8 bases from J; bases unmatched to any gene: 14.

This clonotype was counted a few times. A much bigger clone sits one base away, suggesting this may be a read error. This sequence joins TRBV27 and TRBJ2-2; maybe TRBD1 (6 bases). CDR1 and CDR2 from the germline V gene are MNHEY and SMNVEV (reference sequence). The CDR3 covers 16 residues. The DNA of the CDR3 is TGTGCCAGCAGTTACCTAACAGGGAAGTACACCGGGGAGCTGTATTTT. This codes for CASSYLTGKYTGELYF.

On this clonotype: A read error may be the cause here, since a much bigger clone is one base away. The chain links TRBV29-1 to TRBJ1-2; possibly TRBD1 for D (6 bases). CDR3 length: 16 residues. Germline CDR1 SQVTM, CDR2 ANQGSEA. Trimming took 7 bases from V and 4 from J, leaving 25 bases between them. The CDR3 region is CSAPMITGTGPYGYTF. CDR3 nucleotide sequence: TGCAGCGCACCCATGATAACAGGGACCGGTCCCTATGGCTACACCTTC.

This clonotype was observed at least ten times. The chain combines TRBV3-1 with TRBJ2-7; a weak D match, TRBD1 (5 bases). The CDR3 consists of 12 residues. CDR1 is LGHDT, CDR2 YNNKEL, per germline (reference sequence). V was trimmed by 4 bases and J by 6 bases, leaving 10 bases between them. The CDR3 sequence: CASSPGSGEQYF. CDR3 bases: TGTGCCAGCAGCCCAGGGTCCGGCGAGCAGTACTTC.

The chain joins TRBV6-1 to TRBJ1-5; no definite D call. This CDR3 is 15 amino acids long. Germline-derived CDR1 and CDR2 are MNHNS and SASEGT. With 5 bases removed from V and 3 bases from J, the gap between germline ends came to 14 bases. This CDR3 reads CASSLIGSANQPQHF. DNA of the CDR3: TGTGCCAGCAGTCTGATCGGGAGTGCCAATCAGCCCCAGCATTTT.

This clonotype was observed many times. This chain connects TRBV4-3 to TRBJ1-5; perhaps TRBD1 as D (6 bases). The CDR3 runs to 14 residues. V was clipped by 1 base and J by 7 bases, with 11 bases between them. Germline CDR1 and CDR2: LGHNA and YSLEER. CDR3 nucleotides: TGCGCCAGCAGCCAAGTACAGGGTAGCCAGCCCCAGCATTTT. The encoded protein is CASSQVQGSQPQHF.

There are a few counts of this clonotype. The chain recombines TRBV7-9 with TRBJ2-7, with no clear D. The germline gives CDR1 SEHNR, CDR2 FQNEAQ (reference sequence). Trimming pared 1 base from V and 0 bases from J, leaving 13 bases between. This CDR3 region has 16 residues. CDR3 sequence (DNA): TGTGCCAGCAGCTTAGGCCTTCCGGCAGACTCCTACGAGCAGTACTTC. Encoded protein: CASSLGLPADSYEQYF. The entire variable domain, with the rest obtained from reference TRBV7-9 and TRBJ2-7, is as follows: DTGVSQNPRHKITKRGQNVTFRCDPISEHNRLYWYRQTLGQGPEFLTYFQNEAQLEKSRLLSDRFSAERPKGSFSTLEIQRTEQGDSAMYLCASSLGLPADSYEQYFGPGTRLTVT.

About this clonotype: A read error is possible here, since a much larger clone lies one base away. The chain links TRBV5-3 to TRBJ2-7; TRBD1 agrees at 7 bases. TRBV5-3 is placed among ORFs of uncertain function. This CDR3 is built from 13 residues. CDR3 loop: CDSSWDRAIEQYF. CDR3 DNA sequence: TGTGACAGCAGCTGGGACAGAGCCATCGAGCAGTACTTC.

The gene calls are TRBV19 and TRBJ2-7, with TRBD1 as a possible D gene (6 bases). The CDR3 is 14 residues long. V lost 5 bases to trimming and J lost 3 bases, with 14 bases between them. Germline CDR1 LNHDA, CDR2 SQIVND (reference sequence). CDR3 nucleotides: TGTGCCAGTAGTCCTGGGACATCCTACTACGAGCAGTACTTC. This gives the protein CASSPGTSYYEQYF.

There are many counts of this clonotype. As DNA, the CDR3 is TGCGCCAGCAGCCAAGATTTGGGTTCACCCCTCCACTTT. Translation: CASSQDLGSPLHF. The rearrangement uses TRBV4-1 and TRBJ1-6; D uncertain. Germline CDR1 MGHRA, CDR2 YSYEKL. Deletions cut 0 bases from V and 9 bases from J, with 6 bases between. The CDR3 has 13 amino acids.

The rearrangement links TRBV14 to TRBJ2-7; D is undetermined. The ends were cut back, 1 base at V and 6 bases at J, with 10 bases in the middle. Germline CDR1 is SGHDN and CDR2 is FVKESK. This CDR3 has 13 residues. The CDR3 protein is CASSQARLFEQYF. CDR3 bases: TGTGCCAGCAGCCAAGCCAGGCTCTTCGAGCAGTACTTC.

This clonotype came up once. This may come from a read error, since a much larger clone is one base off. The gene calls are TRBV7-9 and TRBJ2-3, with D tentatively TRBD2 (6 bases). CDR3 length equals 14 residues. Germline CDR1 is SEHNR and CDR2 is FQNEAQ (reference sequence). CDR3 protein: CACSLTSAGDTQYF. The CDR3 DNA sequence: TGTGCCTGCAGCCTGACTAGTGCAGGAGATACGCAGTATTTT.

This clonotype was picked up many times. The CDR3 loop is CASSLDAGGHQPQHF. Written as DNA, the CDR3 is TGTGCCAGCAGCTTGGATGCAGGGGGGCATCAGCCCCAGCATTTT. This chain connects TRBV5-5 to TRBJ1-5, with TRBD1 identical over 7 bases. The CDR3 length is 15 residues. Germline V lookup: CDR1 SGHKS, CDR2 YYEKEE (reference sequence). V shed 0 bases, J shed 5 bases, and the junction held 5 bases outside the gene matches. Supplemented by reference TRBV5-5 and TRBJ1-5, the full variable domain reads DAGVTQSPTHLIKTRGQQVTLRCSPISGHKSVSWYQQVLGQGPQFIFQYYEKEERGRGNFPDRFSARQFPNYSSELNVNALLLGDSALYLCASSLDAGGHQPQHFGDGTRLSIL.

The sample holds a few counts of this clonotype. The chain has TRBV28 and TRBJ2-3; no reliable D call. From germline, CDR1 is MDHEN and CDR2 SYDVKM. The CDR3 totals 14 residues. V was trimmed by 3 bases and J by 0 bases, leaving 7 bases between them. CDR3: CASSFLGSTDTQYF. As DNA, the CDR3 is TGTGCCAGCAGTTTTCTGGGGAGCACAGATACGCAGTATTTT.